The 5 T cell receptor beta chains below come from one sample, sequenced in a study of cytomegalovirus exposure and HLA in healthy donors. PCR employed 60 Vbeta and 13 Jbeta primers. Data came from immunoSEQ multiplex PCR; TCRdb stores just in-frame clones and leaves some out. Of 120,000 to 150,000 clones detected, around 85% appear once; the ten largest clones hold under 3%. Material: PBMCs. These TCRs come from a woman aged 30 to 39 in good health and CMV-seronegative.

This clone has more than one count but fewer than ten. The chain uses TRBV6-6 and TRBJ2-7; maybe TRBD1 (7 bases). The length of the CDR3 is 14 residues. Trimming removed 2 bases at V and 3 bases at J, with 11 bases between. The germline V gene encodes CDR1 MNHNY and CDR2 SVGAGI (reference sequence). CDR3 amino acids: CASSYGGTDYEQYF. In DNA form, the CDR3 reads TGTGCCAGCAGTTACGGAGGGACAGACTACGAGCAGTACTTC.

This clone was recorded only once. The V and J genes are TRBV5-1 and TRBJ2-5; 7 positions agree with TRBD1. V trimming: 0 bases; J trimming: 5 bases; junction bases outside the gene matches: 10. CDR3 size: 16 residues. Germline-derived CDR1 and CDR2 are SGHRS and YFSETQ. The CDR3 bases are TGCGCCAGCAGCTTGGCGGAGAAGGGGGCTGGGGAGACCCAGTACTTC. Its protein is CASSLAEKGAGETQYF.

This clone was counted once. The J gene is TRBJ2-5, the V gene TRBV5-4; D is unclear. Trimming removed 0 bases at V and 1 base at J, with 10 bases between. CDR1 SGHNT and CDR2 YYREEE come from the germline V gene (reference sequence). The CDR3 is made up of 15 amino acids. In DNA, the CDR3 is TGTGCCAGCAGCTTGGGACTCGCGTTCCAAGAGACCCAGTACTTC. Amino acids: CASSLGLAFQETQYF.

The V gene is TRBV15, the J gene TRBJ2-3, with 7 positions matching TRBD2. J was trimmed by 2 bases and V by 3 bases; bases with no gene match: 5. The germline gives CDR1 LNHNV, CDR2 YYDKDF (reference sequence). CDR3 length equals 15 residues. The CDR3 region is CATSRGAGVTDTQYF. The CDR3 bases are TGTGCCACCAGCAGGGGCGCGGGGGTCACAGATACGCAGTATTTT.

The rearrangement links TRBV5-6 to TRBJ2-5, with 12 bases lining up with TRBD2. V trimming: 5 bases; J trimming: 4 bases; junction bases outside the gene matches: 6. Per germline, CDR1 SGHDT and CDR2 YYEEEE. CDR3 size: 15 residues. The CDR3 bases are TGTGCCAGCAGTTCTAGCGGGGGGGCAGGAGAGACCCAGTACTTC. Protein: CASSSSGGAGETQYF. Full variable domain (rest looked up from reference TRBV5-6 and TRBJ2-5): DAGVTQSPTHLIKTRGQQVTLRCSPKSGHDTVSWYQQALGQGPQFIFQYYEEEERQRGNFPDRFSGHQFPNYSSELNVNALLLGDSALYLCASSSSGGAGETQYFGPGTRLLVL.